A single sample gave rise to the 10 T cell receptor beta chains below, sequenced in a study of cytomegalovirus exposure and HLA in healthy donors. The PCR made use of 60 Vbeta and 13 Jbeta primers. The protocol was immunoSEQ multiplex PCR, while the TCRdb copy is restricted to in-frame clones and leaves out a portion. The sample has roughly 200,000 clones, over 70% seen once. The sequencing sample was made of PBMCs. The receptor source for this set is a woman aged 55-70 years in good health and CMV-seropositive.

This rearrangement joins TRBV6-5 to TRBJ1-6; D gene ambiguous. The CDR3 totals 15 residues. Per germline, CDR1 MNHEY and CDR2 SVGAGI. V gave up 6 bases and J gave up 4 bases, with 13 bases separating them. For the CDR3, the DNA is TGTGCCAGCAGGGGCGAGCGGGGTTATAATTCACCCCTCCACTTT. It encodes CASRGERGYNSPLHF.

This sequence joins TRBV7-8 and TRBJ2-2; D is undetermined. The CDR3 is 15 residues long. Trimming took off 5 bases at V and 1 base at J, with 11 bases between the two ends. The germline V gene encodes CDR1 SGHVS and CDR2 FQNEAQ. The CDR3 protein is CASSQRSLNTGELFF. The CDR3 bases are TGTGCCAGCAGCCAACGTTCACTGAACACCGGGGAGCTGTTTTTT. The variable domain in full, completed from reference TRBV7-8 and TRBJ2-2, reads GAGVSQSPRYKVAKRGQDVALRCDPISGHVSLFWYQQALGQGPEFLTYFQNEAQLDKSGLPSDRFFAERPEGSVSTLKIQRTQQEDSAVYLCASSQRSLNTGELFFGEGSRLTVL.

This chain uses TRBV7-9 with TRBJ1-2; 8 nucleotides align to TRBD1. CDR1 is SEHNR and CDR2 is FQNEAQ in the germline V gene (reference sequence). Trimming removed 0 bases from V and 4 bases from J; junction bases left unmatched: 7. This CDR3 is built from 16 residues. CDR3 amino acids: CASSLAAGGYGYGYTF. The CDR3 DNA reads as TGTGCCAGCAGCTTAGCGGCAGGGGGCTATGGCTATGGCTACACCTTC.

DNA of the CDR3: TGTGCCAGCTCACCTTCGACTAGCGGGAGCGGGGCCGGGGAGCTGTTTTTT. Translation: CASSPSTSGSGAGELFF. V and J are TRBV18 and TRBJ2-2; TRBD2 agrees at 12 bases. Germline V gives CDR1 KGHSH, CDR2 LQKENI. With 3 bases clipped from V and 6 bases from J, the junction kept 8 bases outside the gene matches. The CDR3 runs 17 residues.

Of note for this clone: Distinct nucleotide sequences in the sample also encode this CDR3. In DNA, the CDR3 is TGTGCCAGCTCACCAAGACGGGGCGAGCAGTACTTC. Translation gives CASSPRRGEQYF. The rearrangement uses TRBV18 and TRBJ2-7; D possibly corresponds to TRBD2 (5 bases). Deletions cut 2 bases from V and 6 bases from J, with 8 bases between. Looked up from germline, CDR1 is KGHSH and CDR2 is LQKENI. The CDR3 consists of 12 residues.

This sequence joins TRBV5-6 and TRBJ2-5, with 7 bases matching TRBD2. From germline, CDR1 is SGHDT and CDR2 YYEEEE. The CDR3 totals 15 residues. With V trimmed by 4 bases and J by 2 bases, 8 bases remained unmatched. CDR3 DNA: TGTGCCAGCAGCACCCTTACTAGCGTGCAAGAGACCCAGTACTTC. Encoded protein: CASSTLTSVQETQYF.

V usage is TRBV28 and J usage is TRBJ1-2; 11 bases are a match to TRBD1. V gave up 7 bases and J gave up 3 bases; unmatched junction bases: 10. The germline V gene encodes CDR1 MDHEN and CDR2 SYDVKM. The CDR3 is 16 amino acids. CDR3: CASISRGQGGYYGYTF. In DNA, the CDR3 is TGTGCCAGCATCTCGAGGGGACAGGGGGGGTACTATGGCTACACCTTC.

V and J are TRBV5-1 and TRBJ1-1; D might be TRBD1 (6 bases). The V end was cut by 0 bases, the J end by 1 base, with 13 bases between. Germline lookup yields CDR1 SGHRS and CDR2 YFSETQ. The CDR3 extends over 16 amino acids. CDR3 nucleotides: TGCGCCAGCAGCTTGGTCCCGGACAGAACGAACACTGAAGCTTTCTTT. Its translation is CASSLVPDRTNTEAFF.

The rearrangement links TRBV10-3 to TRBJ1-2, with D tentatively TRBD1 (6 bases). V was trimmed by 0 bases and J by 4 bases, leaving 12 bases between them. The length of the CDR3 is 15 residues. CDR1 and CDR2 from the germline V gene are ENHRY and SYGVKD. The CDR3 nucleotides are TGTGCCATCAGTGAGTCAGGGACAAGCTTCTATGGCTACACCTTC. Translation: CAISESGTSFYGYTF.

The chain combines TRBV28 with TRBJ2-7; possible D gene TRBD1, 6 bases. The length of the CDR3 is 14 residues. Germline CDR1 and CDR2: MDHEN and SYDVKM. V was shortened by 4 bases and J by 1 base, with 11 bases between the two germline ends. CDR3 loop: CASSSGTRSYEQYF. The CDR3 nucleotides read TGTGCCAGCAGTTCTGGGACACGTTCCTACGAGCAGTACTTC.